A single sample gave rise to the 5 T cell receptor beta chains below, sequenced in a study of blood T cell repertoires in COVID-19 (TCRdb year 2020). Library prep was done by the immunoSEQ multiplex PCR assay. Not all clones reach the TCRdb copy of this immuneACCESS table, which keeps in-frame sequences only. Checked studies attribute under half of the gap to unresolved V genes and leave the rest unexplained. The sample includes around 160,000 clones, with 80% observed a single time. The leading ten clones occupy around 6.1% of the sample. Sequenced: PBMCs or T cells enriched from blood (not recorded which). All receptors derive from a man in his forties or fifties who had recovered from COVID-19.

For the CDR3, the DNA is TGTGCCACCTCCGGGACTATGACCTACGAGCAGTACGTC. Encoded protein: CATSGTMTYEQYV. The chain links TRBV6-5 to TRBJ2-7; TRBD2 matches 7 bases. J was trimmed by 2 bases and V by 10 bases; bases with no gene match: 8. The CDR3 totals 13 residues. CDR1 and CDR2 from the germline V gene are MNHEY and SVGAGI.

The CDR3 DNA follows: TGTGCCATCAGTGAGCCAGGGGGCGTCAATCAGCCCCAGCATTTT. Its protein product is CAISEPGGVNQPQHF. J is TRBJ1-5 and V is TRBV10-3; 8 positions match TRBD1. The CDR3 covers 15 residues. Germline trimming cut 2 bases from V and 3 bases from J; bases unmatched to any gene: 3. Germline lookup yields CDR1 ENHRY and CDR2 SYGVKD.

CDR3 residues: CASSLTSGSNTGELFF. DNA for the CDR3: TGCGCCAGCAGCCTCACTAGCGGGTCGAACACCGGGGAGCTGTTTTTT. This chain joins TRBV5-1 and TRBJ2-2, with TRBD2 identical over 9 bases. The junction had 4 bases not matched to a gene; V was cut back by 4 bases and J by 0 bases. CDR1 is SGHRS, CDR2 YFSETQ, per germline. CDR3 length equals 16 residues. The full variable domain, with the rest looked up from reference TRBV5-1 and TRBJ2-2, is KAGVTQTPRYLIKTRGQQVTLSCSPISGHRSVSWYQQTPGQGLQFLFEYFSETQRNKGNFPGRFSGRQFSNSRSEMNVSTLELGDSALYLCASSLTSGSNTGELFFGEGSRLTVL.

V usage is TRBV6-1 and J usage is TRBJ2-1; 7 bases map to TRBD2. Germline lookup yields CDR1 MNHNS and CDR2 SASEGT. Trimming took 4 bases from V and 2 from J; bases not matched to a gene: 8. This CDR3 is 16 amino acids long. CDR3 nucleotide sequence: TGTGCCAGCAGTGTCGCGCGGGGGAGTACCTACAATGAGCAGTTCTTC. It codes for CASSVARGSTYNEQFF.

This sequence joins TRBV27 and TRBJ1-6; D might be TRBD1 (5 bases). The CDR3 is 16 amino acids. CDR1 is MNHEY and CDR2 is SMNVEV in the germline V gene (reference sequence). The V and J ends lost 5 bases and 7 bases respectively, with 18 bases between them. In DNA, the CDR3 is TGTGCCAGCAGTCTTGGGGCCGCACTGGGGAATTCACCCCTCCACTTT. Its protein is CASSLGAALGNSPLHF.